This T cell receptor (beta chain) was sequenced during a study of T cell clonality in common variable immunodeficiency. The study's findings and limits: Authors noted CVID clonality's cause needs subpopulation repertoire sequencing. In common variable immunodeficiency, TCR beta chains reportedly carried fewer deletions and N-nucleotide insertions.

V trimming: 6 bases; J trimming: 4 bases; junction bases outside the gene matches: 16. The CDR3 covers 17 residues. The germline gives CDR1 LNHDA, CDR2 SQIVND (reference sequence). About this clone: The antigen is undetermined. Read sequence stops 3 residues before the CDR3 end, and the germline J gene provides the missing end.

Patients had low serum IgG, IgA and/or IgM and specific antibody deficiency. CVID subjects were 15 female and around 28 male, aged roughly 9 to 70. CVID and control samples used equivalent genomic DNA input. Some clones are missing from TCRdb's copy, which holds only in-frame ones; the method was immunoSEQ multiplex PCR. The sample presents fewer than 13,000 clones, none singletons. The genes are TRBV19 and TRBJ1-1; 8 nucleotides line up with TRBD1. The receptor's source is a human donor with common variable immunodeficiency. Input material: peripheral blood mononuclear cells. CDR3 bases read: TGTGCCAGTAGAGCGGCCCAGGGGGCGGGTTGGGGCACTGAA. Its protein product is CASRAAQGAGWGTE. The entire CDR3 reads CASRAAQGAGWGTEAFF. The full variable domain, completed using reference TRBV19 and TRBJ1-1, is DGGITQSPKYLFRKEGQNVTLSCEQNLNHDAMYWYRQDPGQGLRLIYYSQIVNDFQKGDIAEGYSVSREKKESFPLTVTSAQKNPTAFYLCASRAAQGAGWGTEAFFGQGTRLTVV.